This TCR beta chain was sequenced in a study of blood T cell repertoires in COVID-19. Study at large: Both acute and convalescent COVID-19 samples were obtained from the United States, Italy and Spain. The cDNA or gDNA used as material had been derived from T cells, B-cell-depleted T cells, or PBMCs.

In the original analysis: Nucleated cell counts were estimated from reference gene primer amplification. Clones were read by immunoSEQ multiplex PCR, and TCRdb kept only the in-frame ones, dropping some. V, J and clone size derive from that table, while D and trimming were established from the DNA sequence. The sample shows some 200,000 clones, around nine tenths of them seen only once. The sequencing input was peripheral blood. The source is an older man with acute or convalescent COVID-19.

The CDR3 here is CAISEKLNTGELFF. As DNA, the CDR3 is TGTGCCATCAGTGAGAAGCTGAACACCGGGGAGCTGTTTTTT. The V gene is TRBV10-3, the J gene TRBJ2-2, with no clear D. The CDR3 has 14 amino acids. V was clipped by 2 bases and J by 1 base, with 5 bases between them. CDR1 and CDR2 from the germline V gene are ENHRY and SYGVKD.